Listed below are T cell receptor beta chains from one sample, sequenced in a study of identical twins. One entry per CDR3 protein, called by TCRdb with MiXCR from the 5' RACE reads. The table shows under 450,000 distinct CDR3 sequences, with around a sixth occurring only once. Material: naive T cells sorted from blood. These TCRs come from a man in his forties or fifties in good health. Both conserved end residues are part of each CDR3. The D gene is left open where the match is weak. Where a row states a size, it is once, few, many or the class of an expanded clone; other rows omit it.

>TRBD1|TRBJ1-6|TRBV19|few
TGTGCCAGTGCCGGGACAGCGAAAAATTCACCCCTCCACTTT
CASAGTAKNSPLHF
>TRBD2|TRBJ2-7|TRBV6-5|few
TGTGCCAGCAGTTACGGGGGAGGGCCCTCCTACGAGCAGTACTTC
CASSYGGGPSYEQYF
>NA|TRBJ2-1|TRBV12-3/TRBV12-4|few
TGTGCCAGCAGTTTTACGGTCAATGAGCAGTTCTTC
CASSFTVNEQFF
>NA|TRBJ2-7|TRBV20-1|few
TGCAGTGCTGAAGAGGTAGCGACTTACTCCTACGAGCAGTACTTC
CSAEEVATYSYEQYF
>NA|TRBJ2-7|TRBV20-1|once
TGCAGTGCTAGAGATTTCATGAGGGGGGGGACCTACGAGCAGTACTTC
CSARDFMRGGTYEQYF
>TRBD1|TRBJ1-2|TRBV20-1|few
TGCAGTGCAACTAACAGGGGGGCACGGGGCTACACCTTC
CSATNRGARGYTF
>TRBD2|TRBJ2-3|TRBV10-2|NA
TGCGCCAGCAGTGAGAGGGCGGGGGGGCTCACAGATACGCAGTATTTT
CASSERAGGLTDTQYF
>NA|TRBJ2-7|TRBV12-3/TRBV12-4|NA
TGTGCCAGCAGGCATTCCGGGACACAGTACGAGCAGTACTTC
CASRHSGTQYEQYF
>NA|TRBJ2-7|TRBV4-2|few
TGTGCCAGCAGCCAAGAGGGACACCACCTCGGCGAGCAGTACTTC
CASSQEGHHLGEQYF
>TRBD2|TRBJ2-2|TRBV20-1|few
TGCAGTGCTAGAGACGGAGCGGGAGTGGGCACCGGGGAGCTGTTTTTT
CSARDGAGVGTGELFF
>NA|TRBJ1-1|TRBV9|few
TGTGCCAGCAGCGGGATACAGAACATGAACACTGAAGCTTTCTTT
CASSGIQNMNTEAFF
>TRBD1|TRBJ2-7|TRBV10-3|NA
TGTGCCATCAGTGATAACCGGGACAGGGGGTACGAGCAGTACTTC
CAISDNRDRGYEQYF
>NA|TRBJ1-1|TRBV5-1|NA
TGCGCCAGCAGCCCTGGGGTCCAGAAGAACACTGAAGCTTTCTTT
CASSPGVQKNTEAFF
>NA|TRBJ1-4|TRBV29-1|few
TGCAGCGTCCAACAGGGAGGTGGTAATGAAAAACTGTTTTTT
CSVQQGGGNEKLFF